This T cell receptor (beta chain) was documented in a study of cytomegalovirus exposure and HLA in healthy donors (dated by TCRdb to 2017 to 2019). In the study overall: An earlier analysis of a few hundred of the donors reported approximately 260 Gb of sequence data and 100 million to 120 million unique TCR beta sequences obtained from about 170 million T cells. Of the approximately 400 genotyped donors, 70% to 90% were placed in the genetic ancestry cluster associated with self-reported Caucasian donors. To predict cytomegalovirus infection status, the study combined high-throughput TCR immunosequencing, statistical association of individual TCRs with disease status, and machine learning. In a later analysis, previously published TCR beta repertoires from 670 or so donors were re-analyzed and high-resolution HLA genotyping was added so that TCR occurrence patterns could be studied. Genome-wide SNP genotypes for about 65% of the 666 donors were used in a later genetic analysis, which treated that subset as a discovery cohort. Across around 400 genotyped donors of the cohort, an average of roughly 250,000 unique TCR beta nucleotide sequences per donor were sequenced, and about a sixth of those sequences were non-productive. The aim of the study was to test whether cataloging public T cell receptors could identify signatures of past pathogen exposure. The number of donors typed differed by locus, with about 629-640 for A, B, C, DRB1 and DQB1, approximately 500 for DQA1, 606 for DPA1, and under 490 for DPB1. HLA typing covered class I and class II loci at four-digit resolution. In addition to the first cohort of 650 to 750 subjects, a separate validation cohort of 120 different subjects was used. Donor age, sex, ethnicity and CMV serostatus were compiled together with the repertoire data. About 300 gigabases of sequencing data and around 80 million unique TCR sequences made up an early release that covered 640 HLA-typed donors. In the later analysis, no new phenotypic data were used to find candidate immune exposures; instead, reliance was placed on TCR beta sequences and their occurrence across donors. Four to six DR-DQ haplotypes were handled as single units for association and clustering, since linkage in the cohort was strong. All discovery cohort repertoires had been generated using a single sequencing platform. The study profiled the T cell repertoires of more than 500 subjects by immunosequencing and related them to cytomegalovirus serostatus. An earlier analysis of 587 of the donors used high-throughput TCR beta sequencing to judge whether each TCR beta V gene segment behaved as functional or pseudogenic. The study at large found these results: Only TCR beta chains were sequenced in this cohort, and the absence of alpha or paired-chain data limited detectable features. Roughly uniform sequencing depth across donors was assumed in presence/absence analyses, although this assumption may not hold. When HLA alleles, especially DR and DQ, strongly co-occurred, attributing TCR associations to individual alleles was difficult. The authors suggested that the approach could potentially be extended to other disease states and immunological phenotypes. The 87-base-pair reads could not distinguish some IMGT-functional V segments, including TRBV6-2 and TRBV6-3, so those segments were excluded. The classifier was reported to diagnose cytomegalovirus status with high specificity and sensitivity in both the original cohort and the validation cohort. Because some donors lacked HLA typing at each locus, the association tests relied only on the typed subset. In an earlier analysis of a few hundred of the donors, most TCR beta V segments were observed in productive rearrangements about 90% or about 30% of the time, broadly matching IMGT annotations. In a later analysis, HLA-associated TCR beta chains showed more clonal expansion and lower generation probabilities than non-associated chains that were equally common. While some public TCRs were present in many individuals, most TCR sequences turned up only very rarely across donors. CMV serostatus was the only immune exposure information available for the cohort. According to a later genetic analysis, donors in an Asian-associated ancestry cluster had fewer N-insertions in productive TCRs than the approximately 610-donor mean. According to a later analysis, TCR association rates differed among HLA loci, with DRB1 alleles showing the most associated TCRs and HLA-C alleles showing the fewest. The sequencing pipeline was judged likely to have produced a cluster of highly shared sequence variants as a technical artifact. A total of fewer than 200 TCR beta chains were listed by the study as associated with cytomegalovirus. The earlier analysis of approximately 560 of the donors excluded some 16 rarely observed V segments, including chromosome 9 orphons, because counts were too low. Specific HLA alleles were associated with 15,000 to 20,000 TCR beta sequences at a false discovery rate of 0.05 in a later analysis. A further reported finding was that TCR beta sequences accurately predicted the HLA-A and HLA-B alleles for most subjects in the first cohort. Correlated functional status among segregating V segments might reflect linkage disequilibrium, but an unknown experimental factor could not be ruled out. According to a later analysis, most CMV-associated TCR beta chains appeared to be HLA-restricted, and the HLA associations seemed to be driven largely by CMV exposure. Three of the identified cytomegalovirus-associated TCR beta chains were confirmed in vitro to be specific for cytomegalovirus antigens. In a later analysis, several top co-occurrence clusters were reported to appear linked to parvovirus B19, influenza, CMV and Epstein-Barr virus. V-gene and J-gene trimming of TCR beta chains was associated with a missense DCLRE1C variant in a later genetic analysis, and the association was replicated in an independent cohort.

Library preparation was by the immunoSEQ multiplex PCR assay. A mixture of 60 forward primers for TCR Vbeta segments and 13 reverse primers for TCR Jbeta segments was used in the multiplex PCR. A multiplex PCR assay on genomic DNA amplified the CDR3 region of rearranged TCR beta genes. Amplified TCR beta libraries were sequenced as 87-base-pair reads on the Illumina HiSeq System. Under the source paper's analysis protocol: Across the 700 or so repertoires, a later analysis counted roughly 84 million unique TCR beta chains, 9.5 million to 12 million of which were shared by at least two donors. Raw reads were error-corrected and collapsed into unique sequences with a nearest-neighbor algorithm that merged closely related sequences to remove PCR and sequencing errors. CDR3 sequences were aligned to IMGT reference sequences to assign V, D and J gene segments. For a sequence to be retained, at least a six-nucleotide match to both a V gene segment and a J gene segment was required. A rearrangement was called productive if the CDR3 had no stop codons and remained in frame with V and J, and every other rearrangement was called non-productive. CDR3 was defined according to IMGT convention as the region running from the second conserved V-encoded cysteine to the conserved J-encoded phenylalanine. The earlier analysis of about 590 of the donors excluded sequences that lacked an unambiguous match to a single V gene segment. In an earlier analysis of 450 to 700 of the donors, V segments were called functional above 56.7% productive rearrangements and were called segregating when the between-donor standard deviation exceeded 5%. A statistical classification framework was built for diagnosing cytomegalovirus status from the catalog of TCR beta chain sequences. A later analysis assigned V and J genes by comparing TCR nucleotide sequences with IMGT/GENE-DB human TR gene sequences. Using the TCRdist pipeline, a later analysis assigned CDR3 sequences along with most-parsimonious VDJ recombination scenarios. A later analysis defined each TCR beta chain by its CDR3 amino acid sequence plus V-gene family, and excluded reads lacking a unique V-gene family. A later analysis removed several hundred highly shared, low-generation-probability nucleotide sequences to deal with suspected cross-contamination and a sequencing artifact. In a later analysis, a clonal expansion index was calculated for each public chain from normalized within-repertoire ranks of inferred template counts. Generation probabilities in a later analysis came from a VDJ recombination model fitted to out-of-frame rearrangements, and those results were checked against IGoR. A later analysis scored TCR-TCR, TCR-HLA and TCR-CMV co-occurrence with hypergeometric tests, applying a repertoire-size bias correction to TCR pairs. To estimate false discovery rates, a later analysis permuted the HLA or CMV assignments 20 times. In a later analysis, co-occurring TCRs were grouped with DBSCAN, and TCRdist sequence similarity was added when clustering was performed within HLA-allele-positive subsets. Co-occurrence clustering excluded repertoires with fewer than 30,000 or more than 120,000 public chains, plus five with anomalous nucleotide sharing. The table comes from immuneACCESS by way of TCRdb, which keeps in-frame sequences with V and J called. Part of the clones is missing from these tables; in studies checked, under half for an unresolved V gene and the rest for unknown reasons. V, J and clone size are taken as reported in that table, and D and trimming were inferred from the DNA itself. This sample has roughly 180,000 clones in its table, and about three quarters of those were observed once. The ten largest clones represent around 1.5% of the sample.

The cohort was made up of 650 to 700 healthy bone marrow donors. At the time of sampling, all cohort members were nominally healthy, though unrecorded immune exposures were likely present. The donor was CMV seronegative and was included in the group of hundreds of seronegative cohort members. A peripheral blood sample was collected from each donor, and TCR beta sequencing was performed on peripheral blood mononuclear cells. Genomic DNA was extracted from the blood cell samples with the Qiagen DNeasy Blood Extraction Kit. Worth noting for this clone: Which antigen it targets is not known. Within one base of it there is no much larger clone, and no base qualities were kept.

Trimming leaves V shorter by 0 bases and J shorter by 1 base, with the junction holding 9 bases beyond the gene matches. The germline V gene specifies MGHRA as CDR1 and YSYEKL as CDR2. From cysteine to phenylalanine, the CDR3 is 18 amino acids long. Just the 54-base CDR3 DNA is kept, in frame starting at base 1. The V and J genes are TRBV4-1 and TRBJ2-3; TRBD2 fits 8 bases in the junction. The sequence derives from a man between 18 and 35 years old in good health and CMV-seronegative. The sequenced sample consisted of PBMCs. The CDR3 reads as follows: CASSQDQSGRGGTDTQYF. The nucleotide sequence reads TGCGCCAGCAGCCAAGATCAAAGTGGGCGGGGGGGCACAGATACGCAGTATTTT.